This is a list of T cell receptor beta chains from one sample in a study of blood T cell repertoires in COVID-19. Repertoires were generated with immunoSEQ multiplex PCR, while TCRdb's copy carries only in-frame clones and drops some. This sample has 150,000 to 250,000 clones, with around 81% found just once. Input material: PBMCs or T cells enriched from blood (not recorded which). The source is a middle-aged man who had recovered from COVID-19. Each CDR3 is given with its conserved first and last residue. The D gene is left open where the match is weak. Not all rows give a size; the values are once, few, many and, for expanded clones, a class.

>14|-|TRBD1|TRBJ1-1|TRBV29-1
CSASETGGNTEAFF
TGCAGCGCGTCCGAGACAGGGGGGAACACTGAAGCTTTCTTT
>16|-|-|TRBJ2-7|TRBV6-5
CASSYSVTAPSDEQYF
TGTGCCAGCAGTTACTCGGTTACCGCCCCCTCAGACGAGCAGTACTTC
>14|few|TRBD1|TRBJ2-7|TRBV4-3
CASSQGTGRYEQYF
TGCGCCAGCAGCCAGGGGACAGGGAGATACGAGCAGTACTTC
>14|-|-|TRBJ2-7|TRBV18
CASSPRLTDHEQYF
TGTGCCAGCTCACCACGTCTGACAGACCACGAGCAGTACTTC
>13|few|-|TRBJ1-6|TRBV7-2
CASSPVPGSPLHF
TGTGCCAGCAGCCCCGTCCCGGGGTCACCCCTCCACTTT
>15|-|-|TRBJ1-1|TRBV6-2/TRBV6-3
CASSHDSVMNTEAFF
TGTGCCAGCAGTCATGACAGCGTAATGAACACTGAAGCTTTCTTT
>13|once|TRBD1|TRBJ1-2|TRBV7-9
CASSLTGTAGYTF
TGTGCCAGCAGCTTAACCGGGACAGCTGGCTACACCTTC
>17|-|-|TRBJ2-6|TRBV9
CASSPYRVSSGANVLTF
TGTGCCAGCAGCCCCTACAGGGTGAGCTCTGGGGCCAACGTCCTGACTTTC
>16|-|TRBD1|TRBJ2-7|TRBV3-1/TRBV3-2
CASSHHTGTGDYEQYF
TGTGCCAGCAGCCACCATACCGGGACAGGAGACTACGAGCAGTACTTC
>15|few|TRBD1|TRBJ1-1|TRBV28
CASSFSTGWDTEAFF
TGTGCCAGCAGTTTTTCGACAGGGTGGGACACTGAAGCTTTCTTT
>15|-|-|TRBJ1-1|TRBV14
CASSLAGLPNTEAFF
TGTGCCAGCAGCCTAGCGGGACTCCCGAACACTGAAGCTTTCTTT
>17|-|TRBD1|TRBJ1-2|TRBV5-1
CASSLFLGTGSSYGYTF
TGCGCCAGCAGCTTGTTTTTGGGGACAGGGAGCAGCTATGGCTACACCTTC
>14|-|-|TRBJ1-3|TRBV30
CAWRDTSSGNTIYF
TGTGCCTGGAGGGACACGAGCTCTGGAAACACCATATATTTT
>16|-|-|TRBJ1-1|TRBV7-2
CASSGHGRGIGTEAFF
TGTGCCAGCAGTGGGCACGGACGGGGAATAGGCACTGAAGCTTTCTTT
>16|-|TRBD1|TRBJ1-6|TRBV7-2
CASRELLTGNNSPLHF
TGTGCCAGCAGGGAACTCTTGACAGGGAATAATTCACCCCTCCACTTT
>17|-|TRBD2|TRBJ2-5|TRBV6-1
CASSAGLAGGARETQYF
TGTGCCAGCAGTGCAGGACTAGCGGGGGGGGCGCGAGAGACCCAGTACTTC
>14|-|-|TRBJ1-1|TRBV28
CASSLAGGLPRAFF
TGTGCCAGCTCACTCGCCGGCGGCCTTCCAAGAGCTTTCTTT
>16|-|TRBD2|TRBJ2-1|TRBV5-4
CASSLRSGGVYNEQFF
TGTGCCAGCAGCTTGCGGAGCGGGGGGGTTTACAATGAGCAGTTCTTC
>14|-|-|TRBJ1-4|TRBV19
CASSIRGTNEKLFF
TGTGCCAGTAGTATACGGGGAACTAATGAAAAACTGTTTTTT
>14|-|-|TRBJ2-3|TRBV5-1
CASSLAASADTQYF
TGCGCCAGCAGCTTGGCCGCGAGCGCAGATACGCAGTATTTT
>15|-|TRBD2|TRBJ2-1|TRBV7-9
CASSSPAGGYNEQFF
TGTGCCAGCAGCTCCCCAGCGGGGGGATACAATGAGCAGTTCTTC
>14|-|TRBD1|TRBJ2-7|TRBV4-1
CASSQAGTGREQYF
TGCGCCAGCAGCCAAGCGGGGACAGGAAGGGAGCAGTACTTC
>13|-|-|TRBJ2-7|TRBV11-2
CASSFRGSGEQYF
TGTGCCAGCAGCTTCAGGGGCTCGGGAGAGCAGTACTTC
>14|-|TRBD1|TRBJ2-1|TRBV6-5
CASSPRTGSNEQFF
TGTGCCAGCAGTCCGCGGACAGGGAGTAATGAGCAGTTCTTC
>14|-|-|TRBJ1-3|TRBV5-6
CASSLYTSGNTIYF
TGTGCCAGCAGCTTGTACACCTCTGGAAACACCATATATTTT
>12|-|-|TRBJ1-1|TRBV5-5
CASRVVNTEAFF
TGTGCCAGCAGAGTAGTCAACACTGAAGCTTTCTTT
>14|-|-|TRBJ2-3|TRBV5-1
CASCPGHTTDTQYF
TGCGCCAGCTGTCCGGGACACACCACAGATACGCAGTATTTT
>14|-|-|TRBJ1-1|TRBV9
CASSARGGETEAFF
TGTGCCAGCAGCGCCCGAGGGGGGGAGACTGAAGCTTTCTTT
>16|-|-|TRBJ1-1|TRBV14
CASSQGPGGSLTEAFF
TGTGCCAGCAGCCAAGGACCCGGCGGTTCACTCACTGAAGCTTTCTTT
>14|-|-|TRBJ2-1|TRBV6-4
CASSPPPGGNEQFF
TGTGCCAGCAGTCCACCTCCCGGGGGCAATGAGCAGTTCTTC
>16|-|-|TRBJ2-5|TRBV9
CASSVGRGVLQETQYF
TGTGCCAGCAGCGTAGGGCGGGGCGTCTTACAAGAGACCCAGTACTTC
>16|-|-|TRBJ2-6|TRBV18
CASSPPQASGANVLTF
TGTGCCAGCTCACCACCGCAGGCCTCTGGGGCCAACGTCCTGACTTTC
>15|-|-|TRBJ2-3|TRBV3-1/TRBV3-2
CASSQAPGGTDTQYF
TGTGCCAGCAGCCAAGCTCCGGGGGGCACAGATACGCAGTATTTT
>15|-|TRBD1|TRBJ2-7|TRBV19
CASSAWDRGTYEQYF
TGTGCCAGTAGTGCCTGGGACAGGGGGACCTACGAGCAGTACTTC
>14|-|-|TRBJ1-6|TRBV3-1/TRBV3-2
CASSQGQDNSPLHF
TGTGCCAGCAGCCAAGGACAGGATAATTCACCCCTCCACTTT
>13|-|-|TRBJ1-1|TRBV7-9
CASSRSEDAEAFF
TGTGCCAGCAGCCGAAGTGAGGATGCTGAAGCTTTCTTT
>19|-|TRBD1|TRBJ1-1|TRBV11-2
CASSLTSGTGRFSNTEAFF
TGTGCCAGCAGCCTCACAAGCGGGACAGGGCGTTTTTCGAACACTGAAGCTTTCTTT
>16|-|TRBD1|TRBJ2-1|TRBV4-3
CASSQARTGAYNEQFF
TGCGCCAGCAGCCAAGCGCGGACAGGGGCCTACAATGAGCAGTTCTTC
>12|-|-|TRBJ2-7|TRBV3-1/TRBV3-2
CASNGNSYEQYF
TGTGCCAGTAACGGGAATTCCTACGAGCAGTACTTC